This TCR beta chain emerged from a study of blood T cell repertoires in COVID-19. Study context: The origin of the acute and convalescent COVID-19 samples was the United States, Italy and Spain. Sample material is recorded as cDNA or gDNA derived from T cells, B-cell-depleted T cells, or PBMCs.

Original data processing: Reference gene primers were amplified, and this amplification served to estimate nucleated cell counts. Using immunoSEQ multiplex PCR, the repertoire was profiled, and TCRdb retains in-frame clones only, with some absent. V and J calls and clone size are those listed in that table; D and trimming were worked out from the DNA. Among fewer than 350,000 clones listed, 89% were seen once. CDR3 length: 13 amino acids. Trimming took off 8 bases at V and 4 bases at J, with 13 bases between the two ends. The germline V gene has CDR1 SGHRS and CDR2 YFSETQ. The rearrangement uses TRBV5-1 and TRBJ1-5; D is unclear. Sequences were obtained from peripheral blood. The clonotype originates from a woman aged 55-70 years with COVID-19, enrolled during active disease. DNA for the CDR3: TGCGCCAGTCATGCGGCGGGAAATCAGCCCCAGCATTTT. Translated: CASHAAGNQPQHF.